The next 23 T cell receptor beta chains were all read from a single sample in a study of blood T cell repertoires in COVID-19. Generated by immunoSEQ multiplex PCR, the TCRdb table keeps only in-frame clones and is missing some. Of fewer than 500,000 clones listed, around 89% are singletons. Sample: PBMCs or T cells enriched from blood (not recorded which). All receptors come from a woman aged 25 to 39 with acute COVID-19.

This clone is a singleton in its sample. The chain uses TRBV19 and TRBJ2-3; TRBD2 matches 12 bases. Germline values: CDR1 LNHDA, CDR2 SQIVND (reference sequence). V was clipped by 6 bases and J by 6 bases; unmatched bases: 10. The CDR3 is made up of 16 amino acids. The CDR3 bases are TGTGCCAGTAGGCCGACTAGCGGGGGAAAAGGGGATACGCAGTATTTT. Protein product: CASRPTSGGKGDTQYF. The full variable domain, completed using reference TRBV19 and TRBJ2-3, is DGGITQSPKYLFRKEGQNVTLSCEQNLNHDAMYWYRQDPGQGLRLIYYSQIVNDFQKGDIAEGYSVSREKKESFPLTVTSAQKNPTAFYLCASRPTSGGKGDTQYFGPGTRLTVL.

The CDR3 is CASSESVRWGEANYGYTF. As DNA, the CDR3 is TGTGCCAGCAGTGAATCGGTTCGGTGGGGGGAGGCTAACTATGGCTACACCTTC. The chain joins TRBV25-1 to TRBJ1-2; a possible D gene is TRBD1 (5 bases). V lost 1 base and J 0 bases, leaving 18 bases between the germline ends. This CDR3 has 18 amino acids. Germline loops: CDR1 MGHDK, CDR2 SYGVNS.

This sequence joins TRBV7-9 and TRBJ1-1; D call uncertain. The CDR3 sequence is 13 residues long. V gave up 5 bases and J gave up 5 bases, with 12 bases separating them. CDR1 is SEHNR and CDR2 is FQNEAQ in the germline V gene (reference sequence). CDR3 loop: CASSRRPETEAFF. The CDR3 DNA reads TGTGCCAGCAGCCGGCGGCCAGAGACTGAAGCTTTCTTT.

V gene TRBV10-2 combines with J gene TRBJ1-5; TRBD1 agrees at 9 bases. The CDR3 loop spans 16 amino acids. The V and J ends lost 5 bases and 2 bases, in that order; junction bases with no gene match: 7. CDR1 and CDR2 (germline): WSHSY, SAAADI. CDR3 DNA: TGCGCCAGCAGTTTAGGACGGACAGGGGGCAATCAGCCCCAGCATTTT. Its protein is CASSLGRTGGNQPQHF.

V is TRBV2 and J is TRBJ2-3; 7 positions agree with TRBD1. Germline V gene data show CDR1 as SNHLY and CDR2 as FYNNEI. V dropped 6 bases and J dropped 1; count of bases not matched to a gene: 4. This CDR3 is built from 14 residues. The CDR3 loop is CASRKQGRTDTQYF. CDR3 in DNA: TGTGCCAGCAGGAAACAGGGGCGCACAGATACGCAGTATTTT.

The rearrangement uses TRBV4-1 and TRBJ2-2; perhaps TRBD1 as D (6 bases). CDR1 is MGHRA, CDR2 YSYEKL, per germline. V dropped 0 bases and J dropped 4 bases, with 6 bases sitting between them. The CDR3 loop spans 14 amino acids. CDR3 nucleotide sequence: TGCGCCAGCAGCCAAGAACAGGGCACCGGGGAGCTGTTTTTT. This codes for CASSQEQGTGELFF.

The V gene is TRBV7-9, the J gene TRBJ1-1; D may be TRBD1 (6 bases). V was clipped by 5 bases and J by 4 bases, with 17 bases between them. The germline V gene has CDR1 SEHNR and CDR2 FQNEAQ (reference sequence). The CDR3 is 15 residues long. CDR3 bases: TGTGCCAGCAGCCCCCCACAGGGATCCTTCACTGAAGCTTTCTTT. Translation: CASSPPQGSFTEAFF.

The gene calls are TRBV6-5 and TRBJ2-5, with 7 positions matching TRBD1. Germline assignment: CDR1 MNHEY and CDR2 SVGAGI. The ends lost 2 bases at V and 1 base at J; junction bases unmatched: 4. CDR3 length: 15 amino acids. DNA for the CDR3: TGTGCCAGCAGTTACGCCCCAGGGGGCCAAGAGACCCAGTACTTC. This translates into CASSYAPGGQETQYF.

The J gene is TRBJ1-1, the V gene TRBV5-6; D is unclear. The CDR3 contains 13 residues. CDR1 SGHDT and CDR2 YYEEEE come from the germline V gene. Trimming stripped 5 bases from V and 6 bases from J, with 14 bases between. DNA for the CDR3: TGTGCCAGCAGTGCCGGGTCTGCTCCTGAAGCTTTCTTT. This encodes CASSAGSAPEAFF.

The CDR3 here is CASSLGLLYGYTF. The CDR3 DNA reads TGCGCCAGCAGCCTGGGACTCCTGTATGGCTACACCTTC. The V gene is TRBV5-1, the J gene TRBJ1-2; TRBD1 is a possible D gene (5 bases). The CDR3 runs to 13 residues. CDR1 is SGHRS and CDR2 is YFSETQ in the germline V gene. Trimming left V 4 bases short and J 5 bases short, with 12 bases between.

The chain joins TRBV7-3 to TRBJ2-7; the D gene is possibly TRBD1 (7 bases). The CDR3 runs to 14 residues. Trimming removed 0 bases at V and 3 bases at J, with 9 bases between. Germline-derived CDR1 and CDR2 are SGHTA and FQGTGA. The CDR3 sequence is CASSLTRDSYEQYF. The CDR3 DNA sequence: TGTGCCAGCAGCTTAACGCGGGACAGCTACGAGCAGTACTTC.

The rearrangement uses TRBV5-1 and TRBJ1-2; D possibly corresponds to TRBD1 (5 bases). CDR3 length: 12 amino acids. The V end was cut by 1 base, the J end by 8 bases, with 9 bases between. From germline, CDR1 is SGHRS and CDR2 YFSETQ. The CDR3 DNA is TGCGCCAGCAGCTTGATAGGGGCCGGCTACACCTTC. Translated, it gives CASSLIGAGYTF. Variable domain in full (rest from reference TRBV5-1 and TRBJ1-2): KAGVTQTPRYLIKTRGQQVTLSCSPISGHRSVSWYQQTPGQGLQFLFEYFSETQRNKGNFPGRFSGRQFSNSRSEMNVSTLELGDSALYLCASSLIGAGYTFGSGTRLTVV.

V gene TRBV4-1 combines with J gene TRBJ2-7; unclear D gene. The ends were cut back, 0 bases at V and 2 bases at J, with 11 bases in the middle. This CDR3 region has 15 residues. In germline, CDR1 is MGHRA, CDR2 YSYEKL. In DNA form, the CDR3 reads TGCGCCAGCAGCCAAGAAGTTTACAGAACCTACGAGCAGTACTTC. Protein product: CASSQEVYRTYEQYF.

The count of this clone is one. The V gene is TRBV5-4, the J gene TRBJ2-5; D is possibly TRBD2 (6 bases). This CDR3 comprises 16 residues. From germline, CDR1 is SGHNT and CDR2 YYREEE (reference sequence). V was cut by 0 bases and J by 1 base, with 13 bases left in between. The CDR3 DNA is TGTGCCAGCAGCTTGGAGGGCGGGGCCTCCCAAGAGACCCAGTACTTC. Translated, it gives CASSLEGGASQETQYF.

This sequence joins TRBV18 and TRBJ1-1; D might be TRBD1 (6 bases). V lost 1 base, J lost 0 bases, and 18 bases lay in between. Germline CDR1 is KGHSH and CDR2 is LQKENI. The CDR3 is 18 residues long. CDR3 protein: CASSPRKIGQTMNTEAFF. CDR3 bases: TGTGCCAGCTCACCACGAAAGATAGGACAGACAATGAACACTGAAGCTTTCTTT.

The chain couples TRBV2 to TRBJ2-2; maybe TRBD1 (6 bases). The CDR3 spans 14 residues. V was pared by 4 bases and J by 6 bases, with 12 bases between. Germline CDR1 SNHLY, CDR2 FYNNEI. The CDR3 here is CASSGVAGAGELFF. In DNA form, the CDR3 reads TGTGCCAGCAGTGGAGTGGCAGGGGCCGGGGAGCTGTTTTTT.

For the CDR3, the DNA is TGTGCCAGCAGCCCCAGGGGGGCTAGAAACACCATATATTTT. Protein product: CASSPRGARNTIYF. V usage is TRBV13 and J usage is TRBJ1-3; 7 nucleotides line up with TRBD1. Germline V lookup: CDR1 PRHDT, CDR2 FYEKMQ (reference sequence). After removal of 5 bases from V and 5 bases from J, the junction contained 6 bases not matched to a gene. CDR3 length: 14 amino acids.

The J gene is TRBJ1-1, the V gene TRBV4-1; D is unclear. V shed 0 bases and J shed 7 bases, with 9 bases lying between them. This CDR3 is 13 amino acids long. Per germline, CDR1 MGHRA and CDR2 YSYEKL. The CDR3 here is CASSQESGGEAFF. DNA of the CDR3: TGCGCCAGCAGCCAAGAGTCTGGCGGTGAAGCTTTCTTT.

The rearrangement uses TRBV19 and TRBJ2-1, with D tentatively TRBD2 (6 bases). The CDR3 has 17 amino acids. V was trimmed by 0 bases and J by 0 bases, leaving 12 bases between them. CDR1 and CDR2 from the germline V gene are LNHDA and SQIVND (reference sequence). CDR3 coding DNA: TGTGCCAGTAGTATAGACCAGGGACTGAGCTCCTACAATGAGCAGTTCTTC. It yields the protein CASSIDQGLSSYNEQFF. Looking up the rest from reference TRBV19 and TRBJ2-1 gives the full variable domain: DGGITQSPKYLFRKEGQNVTLSCEQNLNHDAMYWYRQDPGQGLRLIYYSQIVNDFQKGDIAEGYSVSREKKESFPLTVTSAQKNPTAFYLCASSIDQGLSSYNEQFFGPGTRLTVL.

The CDR3 sequence is CASSLRGGTSPLHF. CDR3 nucleotides: TGTGCCAGCAGCTTACGTGGGGGGACTTCACCCCTCCACTTT. The genes are TRBV11-2 and TRBJ1-6; tentatively, D is TRBD1 (5 bases). V lost 2 bases and J lost 9, with 11 bases in between. This CDR3 spans 14 amino acids. The germline CDR1 and CDR2 sequences are SGHAT and FQNNGV.

This sequence joins TRBV7-3 and TRBJ2-2; TRBD2 aligns across 8 bases. The CDR3 consists of 16 residues. Germline V gives CDR1 SGHTA, CDR2 FQGTGA. V gave up 0 bases and J gave up 0 bases; unmatched junction bases: 0. The CDR3 is CASSLTSGANTGELFF. CDR3 bases: TGTGCCAGCAGCTTAACTAGCGGGGCGAACACCGGGGAGCTGTTTTTT.

CDR3 protein: CARSLEGGPRPQHF. CDR3 coding DNA: TGTGCCAGAAGCTTGGAGGGGGGGCCTCGGCCCCAGCATTTT. The chain joins TRBV5-3 to TRBJ1-5, with a weak D call TRBD1 (6 bases). TRBV5-3 is identified as an open reading frame with a role that is uncertain. The V end lost 0 bases, the J end lost 9 bases, and 13 bases lay between the germline ends. The CDR3 totals 14 residues.

The genes are TRBV7-2 and TRBJ2-7; the D is unclear. V shed 0 bases and J shed 3 bases, with 12 bases lying between them. The germline gives CDR1 SGHTA, CDR2 FQGNSA. This CDR3 region has 15 residues. CDR3 bases: TGTGCCAGCAGCTTAGCGGTGGCTGATGTCTACGAGCAGTACTTC. It yields the protein CASSLAVADVYEQYF.